This is a list of T cell receptor beta chains from one sample in a study of human T cells and chemical hapten exposure. TCRdb analysed the RACE reads with MiXCR anew, one entry per CDR3 protein. The profile covers approximately 400,000 distinct CDR3 sequences, with around 5% appearing a single time and about 2.2% taken by the ten largest. The sequences come from whole blood, collected in connection with sensitization to the hapten diphenylcyclopropenone (DPC). The receptors were gathered from a woman in her fifties or sixties with alopecia areata. Some clones in this sample may be carry-over from other donors' samples. CDR3s include the opening cysteine and the closing phenylalanine or tryptophan. A D gene is named only where the DNA matches it firmly. Clone size appears in some rows only: once, few, many, or a class for an expanded clone.

J | D | V | size | DNA | CDR3
TRBJ1-2 | - | TRBV7-2 | few | TGTGCCAGCAGCTTTAGCGGGAGGTCAGGTGGCTACACCTTC | CASSFSGRSGGYTF
TRBJ1-2 | TRBD1 | TRBV7-2 | many | TGTGCCAGCAGCATGGGACAGGGCCGCTATGGCTACACCTTC | CASSMGQGRYGYTF
TRBJ2-5 | TRBD1 | TRBV5-1 | many | TGCGCCAGCAGCTCTGGACAGGGGATGGAGACCCAGTACTTC | CASSSGQGMETQYF
TRBJ2-5 | TRBD1 | TRBV11-2 | many | TGTGCCAGCAGCTTAGGTCAAGGGGGCTCGGCGACCCAGTACTTC | CASSLGQGGSATQYF
TRBJ1-3 | - | TRBV12-3/TRBV12-4 | - | TGTGCCAGCAGTTTAGGGGGTTACTCTGGAAACACCATATATTTT | CASSLGGYSGNTIYF
TRBJ2-5 | - | TRBV5-6 | - | TGTGCCAGCACCGGAGCTTGGGCGGTACCAGAGACCCAGTACTTC | CASTGAWAVPETQYF
TRBJ1-1 | - | TRBV7-9 | many | TGTGCCAGCAGCCAAGGGAGTTACACTGAAGCTTTCTTT | CASSQGSYTEAFF
TRBJ1-1 | - | TRBV28 | many | TGTGCCAGCAGCCCAAGAACAGGTCGTGAAGCTTTCTTT | CASSPRTGREAFF
TRBJ2-5 | - | TRBV12-3/TRBV12-4 | many | TGTGCCAGCAGTTTTAGGGCTCTAGGGACCCAGTACTTC | CASSFRALGTQYF
TRBJ2-3 | - | TRBV7-2 | - | TGTGCCAGCAGCTTAGCGGGCACTAGTTCCTCCGGTACGCAGTATTTT | CASSLAGTSSSGTQYF
TRBJ1-6 | - | TRBV9 | many | TGTGCCAGCAGCGTAATAACGGCAAATTCACCCCTCCACTTT | CASSVITANSPLHF
TRBJ2-3 | - | TRBV7-2 | many | TGTGCCAGCAGCTGGACGGGAGATACGCAGTATTTT | CASSWTGDTQYF
TRBJ2-7 | TRBD1 | TRBV6-5 | many | TGTGCCAGCCGTCGGGACAGGGGCTACGAGCAGTACTTC | CASRRDRGYEQYF
TRBJ2-3 | TRBD1 | TRBV7-2 | many | TGTGCCAGCAGCCCAAACAGGGGCCTCTCAGATACGCAGTATTTT | CASSPNRGLSDTQYF
TRBJ2-7 | - | TRBV12-3/TRBV12-4 | few | TGTGCCAGCAGTCCTCCACACACCTACGAGCAGTACTTC | CASSPPHTYEQYF
TRBJ2-7 | TRBD1 | TRBV29-1 | many | TGCAGCGGCACGGGACAGGGTAGCGAGCAGTACTTC | CSGTGQGSEQYF
TRBJ2-1 | - | TRBV28 | many | TGTGCCAGCAGTGCCAATCAGGGGAGTGAGCAGTTCTTC | CASSANQGSEQFF
TRBJ1-1 | - | TRBV12-3/TRBV12-4 | many | TGTGCCAGCAGGGGCGCCGGGGGAAAGCCTGAAGCTTTCTTT | CASRGAGGKPEAFF
TRBJ2-6 | - | TRBV24-1 | many | TGTGCCAAGACAGGTAGTACCTCTGGGGCCAACGTCCTGACTTTC | CAKTGSTSGANVLTF
TRBJ2-5 | - | TRBV7-2 | few | TGTGCCAGCAGCTTAGGAACAGGAGGGGAGACCCAGTACTTC | CASSLGTGGETQYF
TRBJ2-1 | TRBD2 | TRBV7-9 | - | TGTGCCAGCAGCTTTCTAGCGGGGGGCAATGAGCAGTTCTTC | CASSFLAGGNEQFF
TRBJ2-3 | TRBD2 | TRBV18 | many | TGTGCCAGCTCCCGAGGACTAGCGGGAGGTCCAGATACGCAGTATTTT | CASSRGLAGGPDTQYF
TRBJ2-7 | - | TRBV7-6 | many | TGTGCCAGCAGCCAAGGGGGGGCGTACGAGCAGTACTTC | CASSQGGAYEQYF